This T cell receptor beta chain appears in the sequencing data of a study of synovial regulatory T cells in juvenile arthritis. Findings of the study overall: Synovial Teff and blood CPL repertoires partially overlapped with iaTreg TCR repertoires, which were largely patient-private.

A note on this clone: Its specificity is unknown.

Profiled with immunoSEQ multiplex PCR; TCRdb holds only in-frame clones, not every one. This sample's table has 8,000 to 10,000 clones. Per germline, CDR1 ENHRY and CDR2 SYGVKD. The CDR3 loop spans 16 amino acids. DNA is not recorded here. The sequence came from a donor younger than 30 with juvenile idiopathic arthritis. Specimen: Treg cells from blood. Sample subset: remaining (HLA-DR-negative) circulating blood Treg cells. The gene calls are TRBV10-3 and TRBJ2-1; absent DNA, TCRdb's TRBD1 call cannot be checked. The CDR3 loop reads CAISESQPSSYNEQFF.